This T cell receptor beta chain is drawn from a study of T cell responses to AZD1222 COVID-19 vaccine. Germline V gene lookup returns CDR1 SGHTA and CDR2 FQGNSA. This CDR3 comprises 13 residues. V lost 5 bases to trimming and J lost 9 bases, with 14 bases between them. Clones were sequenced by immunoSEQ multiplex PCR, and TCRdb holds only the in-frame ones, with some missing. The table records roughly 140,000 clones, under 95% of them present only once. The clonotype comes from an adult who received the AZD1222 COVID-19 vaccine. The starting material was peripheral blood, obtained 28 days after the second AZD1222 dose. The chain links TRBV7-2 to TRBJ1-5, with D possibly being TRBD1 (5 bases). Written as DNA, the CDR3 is TGTGCCAGCAGCGAAGCAGGGCCACGGCCCCAGCATTTT. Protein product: CASSEAGPRPQHF. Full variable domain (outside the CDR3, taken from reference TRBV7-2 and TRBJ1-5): GAGVSQSPSNKVTEKGKDVELRCDPISGHTALYWYRQSLGQGLEFLIYFQGNSAPDKSGLPSDRFSAERTGGSVSTLTIQRTQQEDSAVYLCASSEAGPRPQHFGDGTRLSIL.